This T cell receptor (beta chain) was captured by sequencing in a study of human T cells and chemical hapten exposure. Time point noted: healthy volunteer bleed at 6 weeks. Unfractionated whole blood yielded the extracted total RNA. Trimming shortened V by 2 bases and J by 1 base, and 11 bases separated the two germline ends. Per the germline V gene, CDR1 is SEHNR and CDR2 is FQNEAQ (reference sequence). CDR3 length: 15 residues. This clonotype was picked up many times. Its antigen is not identified. The library tagged each cDNA molecule with unique molecular identifiers. Per the original data handling: Samples contained a median of approximately 100,000 TCRs, with a range of roughly 20,000 to 690,600. TCRdb re-analysed the RACE reads in MiXCR, keeping a single row per CDR3 protein. The V and J calls and clone size come from TCRdb's table, not from the authors' own analysis. This table has 55,000 to 75,000 distinct CDR3 sequences, roughly 6.1% appearing once.

Points from the study as a whole: No alteration of TCRs above 1 in 1000 frequency was seen with DPC sensitization.

This receptor was identified in a female donor in good health. Some clones in this sample may be carry-over from other donors' samples. The V and J genes are TRBV7-9 and TRBJ2-5; D gene uncertain. The sequencing sample was made of whole blood. CDR3 DNA: TGTGCCAGCAGCTTACTTCCGGGCAGCCAAGAGACCCAGTACTTC. Protein sequence: CASSLLPGSQETQYF.